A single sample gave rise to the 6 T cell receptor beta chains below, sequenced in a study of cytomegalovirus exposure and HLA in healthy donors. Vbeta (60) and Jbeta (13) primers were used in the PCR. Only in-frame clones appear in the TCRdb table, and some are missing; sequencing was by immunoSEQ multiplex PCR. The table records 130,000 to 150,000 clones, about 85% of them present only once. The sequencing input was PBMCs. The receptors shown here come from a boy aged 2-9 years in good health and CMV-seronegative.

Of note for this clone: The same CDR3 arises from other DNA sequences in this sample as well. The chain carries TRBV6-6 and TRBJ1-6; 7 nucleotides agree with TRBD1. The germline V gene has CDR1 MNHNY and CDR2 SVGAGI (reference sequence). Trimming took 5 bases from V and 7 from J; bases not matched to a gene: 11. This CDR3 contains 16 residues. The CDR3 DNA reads TGTGCCAGCAGTGGCTCACAGGGGTTTAGGAATTCACCCCTCCACTTT. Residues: CASSGSQGFRNSPLHF.

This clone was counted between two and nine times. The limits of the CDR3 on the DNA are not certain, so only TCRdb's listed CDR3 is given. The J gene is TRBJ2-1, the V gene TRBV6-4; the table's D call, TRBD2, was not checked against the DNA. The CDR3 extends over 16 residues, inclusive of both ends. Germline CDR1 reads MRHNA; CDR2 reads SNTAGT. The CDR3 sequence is CASSYSVASGAYNEFF.

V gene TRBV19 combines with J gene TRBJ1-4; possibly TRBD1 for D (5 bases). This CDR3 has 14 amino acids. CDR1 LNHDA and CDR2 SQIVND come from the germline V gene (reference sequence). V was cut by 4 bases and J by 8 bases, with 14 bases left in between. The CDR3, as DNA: TGTGCCAGTAGTAGCGGGACCGCCCGCGAAAAACTGTTTTTT. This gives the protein CASSSGTAREKLFF.

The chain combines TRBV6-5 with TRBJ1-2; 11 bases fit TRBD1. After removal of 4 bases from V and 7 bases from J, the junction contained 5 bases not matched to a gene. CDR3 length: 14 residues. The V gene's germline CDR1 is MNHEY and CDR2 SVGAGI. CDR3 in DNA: TGTGCCAGCAGTTCCGGACAGGGGGCGCGTGGCTACACCTTC. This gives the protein CASSSGQGARGYTF.

CDR3: CASSFSGRATDEQFF. CDR3 nucleotides: TGTGCCAGCAGCTTTAGCGGGAGGGCTACAGATGAGCAGTTCTTC. The chain joins TRBV7-2 to TRBJ2-1; 11 bases agree with TRBD2. V shed 3 bases and J 8 bases; nucleotides not matched to a gene: 6. The CDR3 runs 15 residues. The germline V gene has CDR1 SGHTA and CDR2 FQGNSA. The full variable domain, its missing parts supplied by reference TRBV7-2 and TRBJ2-1, is GAGVSQSPSNKVTEKGKDVELRCDPISGHTALYWYRQSLGQGLEFLIYFQGNSAPDKSGLPSDRFSAERTGGSVSTLTIQRTQQEDSAVYLCASSFSGRATDEQFFGPGTRLTVL.

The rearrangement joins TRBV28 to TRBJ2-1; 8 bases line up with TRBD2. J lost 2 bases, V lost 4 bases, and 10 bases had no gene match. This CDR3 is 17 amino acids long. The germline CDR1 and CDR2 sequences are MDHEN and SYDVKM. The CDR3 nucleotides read TGTGCCAGCAGTTCCTCAACTAGCGGAAGGGCCTACAATGAGCAGTTCTTC. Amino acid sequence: CASSSSTSGRAYNEQFF.